Sequencing of this TCR beta chain was carried out in a study of somatic mutations in cytotoxic T cells in rheumatoid arthritis. Study-level information: Patient blood (approximately 30 ml EDTA) was drawn right after diagnosis, before any treatment. Selected populations of V beta antibody-stained T cells underwent flow sorting at nearly 100% purity; these encompassed V beta1+ cells subjected to TCRB sequencing. Study results and caveats: Greater age accompanied higher CD8+ clonality in rheumatoid arthritis patients, a pattern that was absent in healthy controls. For CD8+ T-cell clonality, rheumatoid arthritis patients and age-matched healthy controls did not differ significantly.

This clone was detected once. As yet, its antigen is unknown. Assay used: immunoSEQ multiplex PCR; TCRdb lists only in-frame clones, some missing. The data contain a few thousand clones, nearly 85% of them singletons. This CDR3 contains 15 residues. Germline CDR1 reads LNHDA; CDR2 reads SQIVND (reference sequence). Germline trimming cut 5 bases from V and 7 bases from J; bases unmatched to any gene: 9. Sequenced input: CD8+ T cells sorted from blood. The TCR sequence derives from a woman in her 50s with rheumatoid arthritis. V gene TRBV19 combines with J gene TRBJ2-1; 9 bases are a match to TRBD2. The CDR3 nucleotides are TGTGCCAGTAGTCCACTAGCGGGCCTTCTAAATGAGCAGTTCTTC. Residues: CASSPLAGLLNEQFF.